The T cell receptor (beta chain) under discussion was sequenced for a study of cytomegalovirus exposure and HLA in healthy donors. PCR was performed using 60 Vbeta and 13 Jbeta primers. Repertoires were generated with immunoSEQ multiplex PCR, while TCRdb's copy carries only in-frame clones and drops some. The profile shows some 190,000 clones, 70% to 80% of them singletons. Notes on the study in general: In a later analysis, around 18,000 TCR beta sequences were associated with HLA alleles at 0.05 false discovery rate.

A word on this clone: The antigen is undetermined.

There are 14 residues in the CDR3. CDR1 and CDR2 (germline): MNHEY, SVGAGI. Losses at the gene ends were 6 bases for V and 5 bases for J; bases not matched to a gene: 9. This TCR was recovered from a woman between 45 and 65 years old in good health and CMV-seronegative. This chain links TRBV6-5 with TRBJ2-7, with 8 bases that match TRBD2. Sequencing input: PBMCs. The CDR3: CASRGSGGRNEQYF. CDR3 DNA sequence: TGTGCCAGCAGGGGGTCGGGGGGGCGGAACGAGCAGTACTTC.